Listed below are T cell receptor beta chains from one sample, sequenced in a study of cytomegalovirus exposure and HLA in healthy donors. This table comes from immunoSEQ multiplex PCR, and its TCRdb copy is limited to in-frame clones, with some not included. Of about 33,000 clones in the sample, over 40% were seen once. The source material was PBMCs. These receptors all come from a middle-aged woman in good health and CMV-seropositive. The CDR3 runs from the conserved cysteine through the conserved F or W. A D gene is named only where the DNA matches it firmly. Only part of the rows carry a size: once, few, many, or a class if the clone is expanded.

V gene	D gene	clone size	J gene	CDR3 protein	CDR3 DNA
TRBV27	NA	NA	TRBJ1-1	CASSSQMTVNTEAFF	TGTGCCAGCAGTTCCCAGATGACAGTGAACACTGAAGCTTTCTTT
TRBV10-3	TRBD1	NA	TRBJ1-2	CAISPQGPDYGYTF	TGTGCCATCTCACCACAGGGGCCTGACTATGGCTACACCTTC
TRBV5-1	NA	NA	TRBJ2-3	CASSLIAGAFTDTQYF	TGCGCCAGCAGCTTGATTGCGGGGGCCTTCACAGATACGCAGTATTTT
TRBV2	NA	NA	TRBJ1-4	CASSQINEKLFF	TGTGCCAGCAGCCAGATTAATGAAAAACTGTTTTTT
TRBV7-8	NA	few	TRBJ1-1	CASSLAEGPEAFF	TGTGCCAGCAGCTTAGCGGAGGGTCCTGAAGCTTTCTTT
TRBV10-1	NA	NA	TRBJ1-3	CASSPGATGNTIYF	TGCGCCAGCAGTCCTGGGGCAACCGGAAACACCATATATTTT
TRBV6-6	TRBD2	NA	TRBJ2-7	CASSRTSDEQYF	TGTGCCAGCAGCCGGACTAGTGACGAGCAGTACTTC
TRBV13	NA	NA	TRBJ2-3	CASSLGPPVATDTQYF	TGTGCCAGCAGCTTAGGACCCCCCGTAGCGACAGATACGCAGTATTTT
TRBV14	TRBD1	NA	TRBJ1-1	CASSPGTGNAFF	TGTGCCAGCAGCCCCGGGACAGGGAATGCTTTCTTT
TRBV6-1	TRBD1	NA	TRBJ1-2	CASSVGQARYYGYTF	TGTGCCAGCAGTGTGGGACAGGCTCGCTACTATGGCTACACCTTC
TRBV18	NA	NA	TRBJ1-6	CASSPRTDNSPLHF	TGTGCCAGCTCACCACGGACAGATAATTCACCCCTCCACTTT
TRBV12-2	NA	few	TRBJ1-4	CASRSRQGDEKLFF	TGTGCAAGTCGCTCAAGACAGGGAGATGAAAAACTGTTTTTT
TRBV7-2	TRBD2	few	TRBJ2-7	CASSFGLDPSYEQYF	TGTGCCAGCAGCTTTGGACTAGACCCCTCCTACGAGCAGTACTTC
TRBV7-6	TRBD2	NA	TRBJ2-5	CASSLALAGIQYF	TGTGCCAGCAGCTTAGCGCTAGCGGGGATCCAGTACTTC
TRBV21-1	NA	NA	TRBJ2-7	CASSKATPQIAQYF	TGTGCCAGCAGCAAAGCAACACCCCAGATCGCACAGTACTTC
TRBV10-3	TRBD2	NA	TRBJ2-3	CAISVTGGPTDTQYF	TGTGCCATCAGTGTTACGGGGGGGCCAACAGATACGCAGTATTTT
TRBV5-1	NA	NA	TRBJ2-2	CASSVGGTGELFF	TGCGCCAGCAGCGTGGGCGGCACCGGGGAGCTGTTTTTT
TRBV29-1	NA	few	TRBJ1-1	CSVVGGRGSTEAFF	TGCAGCGTTGTGGGTGGAAGGGGTAGCACTGAAGCTTTCTTT
TRBV14	TRBD1	NA	TRBJ2-7	CASSQAGTGIHEQYF	TGTGCCAGCAGCCAAGCCGGGACAGGGATCCACGAGCAGTACTTC
TRBV7-3	TRBD1	NA	TRBJ1-6	CASSLGQGAIPYNSPLHF	TGTGCCAGCAGCCTCGGACAGGGGGCGATCCCCTATAATTCACCCCTCCACTTT
TRBV5-1	TRBD2	few	TRBJ2-1	CASSQSSGSYNEQFF	TGCGCCAGCAGCCAATCTAGCGGCTCCTACAATGAGCAGTTCTTC
TRBV11-3	NA	NA	TRBJ1-1	CASSLTPGTEAFF	TGTGCCAGCAGCTTAACGCCCGGGACTGAAGCTTTCTTT
TRBV6-1	NA	NA	TRBJ2-5	CASSQDFQETQYF	TGTGCCAGCAGCCAGGACTTCCAAGAGACCCAGTACTTC
TRBV15	TRBD2	NA	TRBJ2-1	CATKLSGSDEQFF	TGTGCCACCAAACTTAGCGGGAGTGATGAGCAGTTCTTC
TRBV6-1	TRBD1	NA	TRBJ2-2	CASSETGGTGELFF	TGTGCCAGCAGTGAAACAGGGGGCACCGGGGAGCTGTTTTTT
TRBV29-1	NA	few	TRBJ1-5	CSVSPGWPQHF	TGCAGCGTCTCTCCAGGGTGGCCCCAGCATTTT
TRBV5-1	NA	NA	TRBJ2-7	CASSPPGDEQYF	TGCGCCAGCAGCCCGCCAGGGGACGAGCAGTACTTC
TRBV10-3	TRBD2	few	TRBJ2-3	CAIRAGTSPTDTQYF	TGTGCCATCAGGGCCGGGACTAGCCCGACAGATACGCAGTATTTT
TRBV6-5	NA	NA	TRBJ1-2	CASSEQGPELGYTF	TGTGCCAGCAGTGAACAGGGACCCGAGCTTGGCTACACCTTC
TRBV15	TRBD2	once	TRBJ2-5	CATSRPKGLAGEETQYF	TGTGCCACCAGCAGACCTAAGGGACTAGCGGGTGAAGAGACCCAGTACTTC
TRBV19	NA	NA	TRBJ2-5	CASSITRKETQYF	TGTGCCAGTAGTATCACCAGAAAAGAGACCCAGTACTTC
TRBV2	NA	NA	TRBJ1-5	CASSVGTCQPQHF	TGTGCCAGCAGCGTAGGGACATGTCAGCCCCAGCATTTT
TRBV7-9	NA	few	TRBJ1-3	CASSLGGGGNTIYF	TGTGCCAGCAGCTTAGGCGGAGGAGGAAACACCATATATTTT
TRBV19	NA	NA	TRBJ1-2	CASSRQFNYGYTF	TGTGCCAGTAGTAGGCAGTTCAACTATGGCTACACCTTC
TRBV18	NA	NA	TRBJ1-2	CASSPVGSISNYGYTF	TGTGCCAGCTCACCAGTCGGTTCCATATCTAACTATGGCTACACCTTC
TRBV4-2	NA	NA	TRBJ2-3	CASSQDTSTDTQYF	TGTGCCAGCAGCCAAGATACTAGCACAGATACGCAGTATTTT
TRBV20-1	NA	NA	TRBJ1-1	CSPYTGTEAFF	TGCAGTCCTTACACAGGCACTGAAGCTTTCTTT
TRBV28	NA	few	TRBJ1-6	CASSLIQGSYSPLHF	TGTGCCAGCAGTTTAATCCAGGGTAGTTATTCACCCCTCCACTTT
TRBV30	NA	NA	TRBJ2-3	CAWSVYKRRDSSTDTQYF	TGTGCCTGGAGTGTTTATAAGCGGCGAGATTCTAGCACAGATACGCAGTATTTT
TRBV7-2	TRBD2	NA	TRBJ2-4	CASSPGLAGGDIQYF	TGTGCCAGCAGCCCGGGACTAGCGGGAGGGGACATTCAGTACTTC
TRBV5-4	TRBD1	few	TRBJ2-3	CASSTGKGTDTQYF	TGTGCCAGCTCGACAGGGAAGGGCACAGATACGCAGTATTTT
TRBV29-1	NA	NA	TRBJ2-3	CSASGGPSTDTQYF	TGCAGCGCGTCTGGCGGCCCTAGCACAGATACGCAGTATTTT
TRBV30	TRBD1	NA	TRBJ1-1	CAWSVRGTGSTGEAFF	TGTGCCTGGAGTGTACGGGGGACAGGCTCCACGGGGGAAGCTTTCTTT
TRBV15	NA	NA	TRBJ1-6	CASRGGSYNSPLHF	TGTGCCTCACGAGGGGGCTCCTATAATTCACCCCTCCACTTT
TRBV6-6	NA	NA	TRBJ2-5	CASSPTVDSVGTQYF	TGTGCCAGCAGCCCGACGGTGGACAGCGTCGGGACCCAGTACTTC
TRBV9	NA	NA	TRBJ1-5	CASSPTIGNQPQHF	TGTGCCAGCAGCCCTACCATCGGCAATCAGCCCCAGCATTTT
TRBV13	TRBD1	NA	TRBJ2-2	CASAWTGPQTGELFF	TGTGCCAGCGCCTGGACAGGGCCTCAAACCGGGGAGCTGTTTTTT
TRBV14	TRBD2	NA	TRBJ2-3	CASSLFPGLATDTQYF	TGTGCCAGCAGCTTATTTCCGGGACTAGCGACAGATACGCAGTATTTT
TRBV30	TRBD2	NA	TRBJ2-7	CAWMGTSGGFDSYEQYF	TGTGCCTGGATGGGGACTAGCGGGGGGTTTGATTCCTACGAGCAGTACTTC
TRBV2	NA	NA	TRBJ1-1	CASREGVEAFF	TGTGCCAGCCGAGAAGGAGTTGAAGCTTTCTTT